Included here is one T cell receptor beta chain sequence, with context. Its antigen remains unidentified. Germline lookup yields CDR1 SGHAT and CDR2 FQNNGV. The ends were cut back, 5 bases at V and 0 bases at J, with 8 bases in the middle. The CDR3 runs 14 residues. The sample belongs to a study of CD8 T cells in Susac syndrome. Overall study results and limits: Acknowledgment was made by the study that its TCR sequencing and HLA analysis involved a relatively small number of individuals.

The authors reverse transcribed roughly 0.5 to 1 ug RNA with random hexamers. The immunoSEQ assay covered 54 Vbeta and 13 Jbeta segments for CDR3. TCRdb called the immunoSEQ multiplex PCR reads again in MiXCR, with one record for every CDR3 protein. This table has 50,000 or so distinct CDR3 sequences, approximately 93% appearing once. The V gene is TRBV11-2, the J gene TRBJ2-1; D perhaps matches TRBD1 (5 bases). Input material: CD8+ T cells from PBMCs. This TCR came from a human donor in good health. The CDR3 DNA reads TGTGCCAGCAGCCCAGGGTTCTCCTACAATGAGCAGTTCTTC. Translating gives CASSPGFSYNEQFF.